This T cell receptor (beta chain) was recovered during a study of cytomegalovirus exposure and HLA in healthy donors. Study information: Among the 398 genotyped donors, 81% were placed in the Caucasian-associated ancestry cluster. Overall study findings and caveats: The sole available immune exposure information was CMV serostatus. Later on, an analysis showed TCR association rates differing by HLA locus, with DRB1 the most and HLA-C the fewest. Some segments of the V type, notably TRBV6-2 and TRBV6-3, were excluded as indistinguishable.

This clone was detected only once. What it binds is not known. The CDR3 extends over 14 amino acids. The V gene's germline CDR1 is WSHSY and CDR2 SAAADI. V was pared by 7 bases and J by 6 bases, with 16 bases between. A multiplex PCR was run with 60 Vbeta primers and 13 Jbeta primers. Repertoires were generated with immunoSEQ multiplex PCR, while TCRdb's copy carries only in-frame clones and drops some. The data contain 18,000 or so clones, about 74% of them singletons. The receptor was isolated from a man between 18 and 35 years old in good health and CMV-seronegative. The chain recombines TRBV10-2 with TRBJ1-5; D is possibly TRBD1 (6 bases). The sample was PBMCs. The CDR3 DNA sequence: TGCGCCAGCATGTCAGGGGTTGGCGCTCAGCCCCAGCATTTT. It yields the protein CASMSGVGAQPQHF.